This entry features one TCR beta chain sequence. This entry is derived from a study of cytomegalovirus exposure and HLA in healthy donors. Study-level background: Earlier results showed 90 million to 120 million unique TCR beta sequences derived from 150 million to 200 million T cells.

Use of 60 Vbeta and 13 Jbeta primers characterized the PCR. TCRdb's copy holds only in-frame clones and misses some; the assay was immunoSEQ multiplex PCR. The sample has about 160,000 clones; roughly four fifths are singletons. The germline V gene encodes CDR1 SGHNT and CDR2 YYREEE (reference sequence). The CDR3 length is 15 residues. V dropped 0 bases and J dropped 1; count of bases not matched to a gene: 1. Sequenced: PBMCs. The chain has TRBV5-4 and TRBJ2-3; 8 bases fit TRBD1. The TCR comes from a woman aged 18-29 years in good health and CMV-seronegative. This chain's CDR3 is CASSLGGQGTDTQYF. The CDR3 coding sequence is TGTGCCAGCAGCTTGGGGGGACAGGGCACAGATACGCAGTATTTT. Based on the CDR3 plus reference TRBV5-4 and TRBJ2-3, the full variable domain is ETGVTQSPTHLIKTRGQQVTLRCSSQSGHNTVSWYQQALGQGPQFIFQYYREEENGRGNFPPRFSGLQFPNYSSELNVNALELDDSALYLCASSLGGQGTDTQYFGPGTRLTVL.